This T cell receptor beta chain was captured in a study of T cell clonotyping in hematopoietic cell transplantation (dated by TCRdb to 2020 to 2023). Background for the entire study: Recipient samples taken before transplant were collected after cytoreduction. The study collected 135 blood samples from some 33 consecutive transplant recipients and their related donors. Recruitment of patients ran from late 2015 to early 2017, and follow-up continued until late 2020 or until death. Paper-wide results and their limitations: Only a small fraction of recipient repertoires overlapped donor repertoires, with over 95% appearing de novo at the given depth. Broader TCR repertoire diversity after transplant was predicted by Inverse Simpson Index values from donors and from recipients before transplant. A decrease in recipient TCR diversity was observed after transplant, and a progressive increase in pathologically expanded clonotypes was seen from day 30 to day 180. Sample size was limited, and cells were not sorted, so CD4 and CD8 repertoire contributions could not be separated.

As concerns this clone: There is no known antigen for this receptor. No much larger clone is present one base from it, and per-base qualities are unavailable.

The time point label, read with the paper, signifies: recipient sample about 28 days before transplant, after cytoreduction. Blood samples were obtained from recipients approximately 28 days before transplant and at days 30, 100 and 180 after transplant. Using Nuclei Lysis Solution, genomic DNA was extracted from unfractionated peripheral blood mononuclear cells that were either fresh or cryopreserved. The immunoSEQ assay, a bias-controlled multiplex PCR with V- and J-specific primers, was used to amplify TCR beta CDR3 regions from genomic DNA. A proprietary barcode and Illumina adapter sequences were added to the CDR3 amplicons in a second PCR step. An Illumina MiSeq instrument was used for sequencing of the CDR3 libraries. In the paper's pipeline: Export and quality control were performed with immunoSEQ Analyzer 3.0, and downstream analyses were performed with R Bioconductor and Immunarch. Only productive rearrangements in the normalized downsampled data set were used to calculate repertoire metrics. Pathologically expanded clonotypes were defined as those larger than 5 templates in the normalized cohort. The Inverse Simpson Index was used to measure repertoire diversity. To capture all clonotypes, CMV-specificity analyses were performed on the non-normalized data set. The clones in this table, taken by TCRdb from immuneACCESS, are in-frame only. Not every clone is retained; where verified, under half of the shortfall comes from an unresolved V gene, and the cause of the rest is unknown. V and J calls and clone size are given by that table; D and trimming were obtained from the DNA. Across this sample there are approximately 80,000 clones, with around 96% seen only once. Approximately 1.8% of the sample is taken by the ten largest.

Counted from cysteine to phenylalanine, this CDR3 has 16 amino acids. Here the CDR3 DNA is all that survives: 48 bases in frame from base 1. V is cut by 6 bases and J by 2 bases, and the space between the germline ends is 20 bases. According to the germline V gene (reference sequence), CDR1 reads MNHEY and CDR2 reads SMNVEV. Sample: peripheral blood mononuclear cells, taken before stem cell transplant. The sequence came from a woman aged 45-65 years with acute myeloid leukemia. Some clones in this sample may be carry-over from other donors' samples. Recombination connected TRBV27 to TRBJ2-7; the D gene is perhaps TRBD2, from 5 matching bases. The bases read TGTGCCAGCAGCTCTACTACAAGCGGCAAGCCCTACGAGCAGTACTTC. Its translation reads: CASSSTTSGKPYEQYF.